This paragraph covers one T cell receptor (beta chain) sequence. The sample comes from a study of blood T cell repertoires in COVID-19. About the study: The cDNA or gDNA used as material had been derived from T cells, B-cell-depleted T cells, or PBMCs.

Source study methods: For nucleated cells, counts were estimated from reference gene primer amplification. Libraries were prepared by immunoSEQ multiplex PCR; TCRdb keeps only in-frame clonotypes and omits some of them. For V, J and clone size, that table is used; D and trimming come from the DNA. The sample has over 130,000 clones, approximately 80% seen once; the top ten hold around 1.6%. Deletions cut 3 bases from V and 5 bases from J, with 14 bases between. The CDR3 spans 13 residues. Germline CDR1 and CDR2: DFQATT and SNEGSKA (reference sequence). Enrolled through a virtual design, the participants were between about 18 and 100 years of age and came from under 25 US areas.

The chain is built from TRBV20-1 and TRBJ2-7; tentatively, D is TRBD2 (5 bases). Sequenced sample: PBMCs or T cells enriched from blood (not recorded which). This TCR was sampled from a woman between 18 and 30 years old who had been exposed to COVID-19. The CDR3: CSASPTGSHEQYF. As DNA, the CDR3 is TGCAGTGCTAGTCCCACTGGGAGCCACGAGCAGTACTTC.